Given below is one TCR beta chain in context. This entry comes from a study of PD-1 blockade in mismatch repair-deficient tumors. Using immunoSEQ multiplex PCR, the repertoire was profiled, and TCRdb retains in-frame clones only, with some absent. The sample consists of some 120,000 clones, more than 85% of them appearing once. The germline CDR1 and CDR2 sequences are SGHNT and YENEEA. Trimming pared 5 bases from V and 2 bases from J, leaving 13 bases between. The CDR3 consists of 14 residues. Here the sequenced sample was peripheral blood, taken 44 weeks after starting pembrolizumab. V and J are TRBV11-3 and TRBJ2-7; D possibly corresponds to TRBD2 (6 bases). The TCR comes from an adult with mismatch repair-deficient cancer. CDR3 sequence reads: CASSRWGVPYEQYF. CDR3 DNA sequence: TGTGCCAGCAGCCGGTGGGGGGTTCCCTACGAGCAGTACTTC.